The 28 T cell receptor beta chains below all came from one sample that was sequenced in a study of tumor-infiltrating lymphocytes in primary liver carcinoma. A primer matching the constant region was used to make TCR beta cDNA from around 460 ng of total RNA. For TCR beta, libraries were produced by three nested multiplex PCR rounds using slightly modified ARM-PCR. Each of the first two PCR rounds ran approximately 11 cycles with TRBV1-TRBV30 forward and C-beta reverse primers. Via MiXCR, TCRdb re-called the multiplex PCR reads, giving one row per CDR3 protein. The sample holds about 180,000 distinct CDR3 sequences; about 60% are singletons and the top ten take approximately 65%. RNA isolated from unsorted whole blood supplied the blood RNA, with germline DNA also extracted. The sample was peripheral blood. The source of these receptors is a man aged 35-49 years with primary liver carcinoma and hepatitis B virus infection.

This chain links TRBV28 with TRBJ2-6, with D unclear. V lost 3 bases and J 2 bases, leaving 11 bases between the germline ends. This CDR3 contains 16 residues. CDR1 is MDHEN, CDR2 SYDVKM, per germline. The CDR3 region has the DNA TGTGCCAGCAGTTTCCCACTGACGACTGGGGCCAACGTCCTGACTTTC. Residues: CASSFPLTTGANVLTF.

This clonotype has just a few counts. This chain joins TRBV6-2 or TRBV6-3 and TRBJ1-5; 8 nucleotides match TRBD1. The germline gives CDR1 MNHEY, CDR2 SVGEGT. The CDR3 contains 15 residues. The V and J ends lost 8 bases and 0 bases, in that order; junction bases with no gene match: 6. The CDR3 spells CASDDRGYSNQPQHF. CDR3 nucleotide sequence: TGTGCCAGCGACGACAGGGGTTATAGCAATCAGCCCCAGCATTTT.

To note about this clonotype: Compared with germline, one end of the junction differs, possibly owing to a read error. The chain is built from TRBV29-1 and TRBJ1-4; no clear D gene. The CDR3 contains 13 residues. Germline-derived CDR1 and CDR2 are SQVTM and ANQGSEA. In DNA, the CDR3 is TGCAGCCTCCTGGTCGGCTATAATGAAAAACTGTTTTTC. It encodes CSLLVGYNEKLFF.

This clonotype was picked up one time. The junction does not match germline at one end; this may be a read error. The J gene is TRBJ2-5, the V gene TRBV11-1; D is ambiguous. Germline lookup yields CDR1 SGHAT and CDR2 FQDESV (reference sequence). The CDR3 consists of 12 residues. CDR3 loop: CASSITYETKYF. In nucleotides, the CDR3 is TGTGCCAGCAGCATTACCTATGAGACCAAGTACTTC.

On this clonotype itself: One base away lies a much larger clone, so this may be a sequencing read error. The CDR3 protein is CASSHTPGLAYEQYF. CDR3 DNA: TGTGCCAGCAGCCACACTCCGGGACTAGCCTACGAGCAGTACTTC. The rearrangement joins TRBV11-1 to TRBJ2-7; TRBD2 matches at 8 bases. The germline CDR1 and CDR2 sequences are SGHAT and FQDESV (reference sequence). J gave up 2 bases and V 5 bases, and 8 bases lay outside the gene matches. The CDR3 consists of 15 residues. The whole variable domain, filled in from reference TRBV11-1 and TRBJ2-7, reads EAEVAQSPRYKITEKSQAVAFWCDPISGHATLYWYRQILGQGPELLVQFQDESVVDDSQLPKDRFSAERLKGVDSTLKIQPAELGDSAMYLCASSHTPGLAYEQYFGPGTRLTVT.

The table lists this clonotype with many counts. CDR3 protein: CSVELGGTIYF. CDR3 DNA: TGCAGCGTTGAATTAGGAGGCACCATATATTTT. The genes are TRBV29-1 and TRBJ1-3; D is undetermined. This CDR3 comprises 11 residues. V was trimmed by 2 bases and J by 9 bases, leaving 8 bases between them. CDR1 is SQVTM, CDR2 ANQGSEA, per germline.

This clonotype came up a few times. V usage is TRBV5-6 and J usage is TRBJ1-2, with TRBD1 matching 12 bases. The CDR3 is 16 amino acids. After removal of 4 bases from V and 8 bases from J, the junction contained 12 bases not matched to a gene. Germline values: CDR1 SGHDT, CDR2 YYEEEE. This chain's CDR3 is CASSLGQGARVGGYTF. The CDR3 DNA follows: TGTGCCAGCAGCCTGGGACAGGGGGCGCGGGTCGGAGGCTACACCTTC.

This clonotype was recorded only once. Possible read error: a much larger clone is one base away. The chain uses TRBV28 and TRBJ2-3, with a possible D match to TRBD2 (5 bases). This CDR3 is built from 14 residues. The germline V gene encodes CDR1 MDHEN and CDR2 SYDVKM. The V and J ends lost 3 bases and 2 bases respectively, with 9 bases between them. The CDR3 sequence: CASSFLSDTDTQYF. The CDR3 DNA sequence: TGTGCCAGCAGTTTCCTTAGCGACACAGATACGCAGTATTTT.

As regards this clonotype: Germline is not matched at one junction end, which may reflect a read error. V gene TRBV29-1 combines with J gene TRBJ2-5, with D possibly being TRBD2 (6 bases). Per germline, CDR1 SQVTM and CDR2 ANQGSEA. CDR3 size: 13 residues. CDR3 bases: TGTAACGTTGAGGGACTTAACATAGAGACCCAGTACTTC. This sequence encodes CNVEGLNIETQYF.

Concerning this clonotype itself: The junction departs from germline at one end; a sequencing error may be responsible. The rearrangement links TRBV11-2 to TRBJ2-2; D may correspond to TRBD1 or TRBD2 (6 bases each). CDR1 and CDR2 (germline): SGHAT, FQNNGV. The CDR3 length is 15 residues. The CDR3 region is CASSLQGLNTGGLFF. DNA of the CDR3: TGTGCCAGCAGCCTACAGGGTCTTAACACCGGGGGGCTGTTTTTT.

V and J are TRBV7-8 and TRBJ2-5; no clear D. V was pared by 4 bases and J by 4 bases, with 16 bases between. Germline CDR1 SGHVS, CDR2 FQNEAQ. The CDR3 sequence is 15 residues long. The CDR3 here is CASSSLTVRRETQYF. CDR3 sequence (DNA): TGTGCCAGCAGCTCCCTTACAGTACGGCGAGAGACCCAGTACTTC. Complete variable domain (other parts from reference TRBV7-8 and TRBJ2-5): GAGVSQSPRYKVAKRGQDVALRCDPISGHVSLFWYQQALGQGPEFLTYFQNEAQLDKSGLPSDRFFAERPEGSVSTLKIQRTQQEDSAVYLCASSSLTVRRETQYFGPGTRLLVL.

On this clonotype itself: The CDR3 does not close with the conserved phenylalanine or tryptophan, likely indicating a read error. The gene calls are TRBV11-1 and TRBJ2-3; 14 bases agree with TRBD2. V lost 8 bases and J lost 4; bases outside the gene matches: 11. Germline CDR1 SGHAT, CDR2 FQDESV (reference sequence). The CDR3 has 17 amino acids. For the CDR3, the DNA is TGTGCCAGCTCCAGGGGACTAGCGGGAGAATTGGCAGATACGCAGTATTTG. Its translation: CASSRGLAGELADTQYL.

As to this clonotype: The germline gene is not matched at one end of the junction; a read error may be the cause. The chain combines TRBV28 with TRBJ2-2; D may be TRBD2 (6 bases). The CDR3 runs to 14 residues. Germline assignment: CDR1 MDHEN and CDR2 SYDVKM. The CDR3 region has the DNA TGTGCCAGCACCGGGAGTTTGAATCCCGGGGCGCTGTTTTTT. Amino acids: CASTGSLNPGALFF.

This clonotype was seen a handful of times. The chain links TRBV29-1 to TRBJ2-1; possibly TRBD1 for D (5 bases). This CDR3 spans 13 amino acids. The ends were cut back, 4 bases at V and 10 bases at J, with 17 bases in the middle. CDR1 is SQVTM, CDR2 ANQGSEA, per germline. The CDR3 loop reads CSVGLTNRGEQFF. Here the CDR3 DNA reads TGCAGCGTTGGACTCACCAATAGGGGCGAGCAGTTCTTC.

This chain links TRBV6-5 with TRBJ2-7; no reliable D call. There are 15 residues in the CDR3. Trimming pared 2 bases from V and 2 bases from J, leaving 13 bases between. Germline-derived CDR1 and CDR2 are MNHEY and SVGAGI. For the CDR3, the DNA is TGTGCCAGCAGTTACCGGGTGACGGCTACCTACGAGCAGTACTTC. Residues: CASSYRVTATYEQYF.

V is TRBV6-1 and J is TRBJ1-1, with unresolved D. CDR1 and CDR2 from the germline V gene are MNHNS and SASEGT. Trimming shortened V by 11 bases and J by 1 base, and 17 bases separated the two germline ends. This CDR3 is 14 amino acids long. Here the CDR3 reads CAGTLVGENTEAFF. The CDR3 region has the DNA TGTGCCGGCACCCTGGTGGGCGAGAACACTGAAGCTTTCTTT.

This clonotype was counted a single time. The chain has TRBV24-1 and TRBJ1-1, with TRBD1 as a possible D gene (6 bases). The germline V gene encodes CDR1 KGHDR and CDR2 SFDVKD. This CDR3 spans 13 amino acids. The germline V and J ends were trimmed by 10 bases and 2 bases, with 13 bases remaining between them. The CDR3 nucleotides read TGTGCCACACAGGGATCAGCTAACACTGAAGCTTTCTTT. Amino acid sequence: CATQGSANTEAFF.

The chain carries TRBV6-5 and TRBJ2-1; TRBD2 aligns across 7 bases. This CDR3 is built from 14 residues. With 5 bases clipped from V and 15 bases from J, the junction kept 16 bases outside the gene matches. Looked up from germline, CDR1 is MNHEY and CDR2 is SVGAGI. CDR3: CASSGGRAVNKRFF. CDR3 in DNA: TGTGCCAGCAGTGGGGGGAGGGCTGTCAATAAGCGGTTCTTC.

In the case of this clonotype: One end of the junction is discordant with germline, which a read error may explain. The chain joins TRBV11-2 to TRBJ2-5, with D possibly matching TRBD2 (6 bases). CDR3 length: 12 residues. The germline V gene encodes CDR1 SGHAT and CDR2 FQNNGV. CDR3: CASSGSGESQYF. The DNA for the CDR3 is TGTGCCAGTAGCGGTAGCGGTGAGAGCCAGTACTTC.

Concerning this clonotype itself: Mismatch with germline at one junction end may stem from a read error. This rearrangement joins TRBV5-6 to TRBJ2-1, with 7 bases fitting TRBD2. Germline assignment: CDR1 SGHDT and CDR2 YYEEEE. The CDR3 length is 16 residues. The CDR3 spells CTSSLATSWTYNEQFF. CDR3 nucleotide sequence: TGTACCAGCAGCTTGGCGACTAGCTGGACCTACAATGAGCAGTTCTTC.

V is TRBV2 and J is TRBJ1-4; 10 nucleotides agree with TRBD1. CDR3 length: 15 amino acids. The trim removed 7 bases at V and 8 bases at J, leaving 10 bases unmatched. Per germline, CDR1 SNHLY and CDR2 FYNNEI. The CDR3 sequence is CASKSGTGEGEKLFF. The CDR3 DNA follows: TGTGCCAGCAAATCAGGGACAGGGGAAGGGGAAAAACTGTTTTTT.

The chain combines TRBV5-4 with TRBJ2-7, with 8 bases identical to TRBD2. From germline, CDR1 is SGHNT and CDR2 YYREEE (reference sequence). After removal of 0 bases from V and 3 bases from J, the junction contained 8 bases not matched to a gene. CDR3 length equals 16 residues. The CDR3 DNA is TGTGCCAGCAGCTTGGCCCCCCAGACTAGCGACTACGAGCAGTACTTC. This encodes CASSLAPQTSDYEQYF.

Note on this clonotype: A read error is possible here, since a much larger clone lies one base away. CDR3 sequence reads: CASRGGGETQHF. The CDR3 region has the DNA TGTGCCAGCCGAGGAGGGGGAGAGACCCAGCACTTC. V usage is TRBV11-2 and J usage is TRBJ2-5; either TRBD1 or TRBD2 may fit D (6 bases each). The CDR3 contains 12 residues. Germline loops: CDR1 SGHAT, CDR2 FQNNGV.

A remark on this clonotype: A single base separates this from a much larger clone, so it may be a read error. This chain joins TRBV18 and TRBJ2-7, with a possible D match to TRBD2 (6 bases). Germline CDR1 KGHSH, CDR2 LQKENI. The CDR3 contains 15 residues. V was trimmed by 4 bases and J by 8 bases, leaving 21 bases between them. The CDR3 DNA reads TGTGCCAGCTCACTTGACGGAGGGGCTAGCGACCAGCAGTACTTC. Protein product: CASSLDGGASDQQYF. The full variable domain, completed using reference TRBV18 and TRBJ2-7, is NAGVMQNPRHLVRRRGQEARLRCSPMKGHSHVYWYRQLPEEGLKFMVYLQKENIIDESGMPKERFSAEFPKEGPSILRIQQVVRGDSAAYFCASSLDGGASDQQYFGPGTRLTVT.

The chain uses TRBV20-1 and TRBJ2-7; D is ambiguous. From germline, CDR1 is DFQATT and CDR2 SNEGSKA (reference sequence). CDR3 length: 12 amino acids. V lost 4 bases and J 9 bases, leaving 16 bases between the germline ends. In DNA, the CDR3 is TGCAGTGCTACGCGACGGAACTTAGGGCAGTACTTC. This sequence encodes CSATRRNLGQYF.

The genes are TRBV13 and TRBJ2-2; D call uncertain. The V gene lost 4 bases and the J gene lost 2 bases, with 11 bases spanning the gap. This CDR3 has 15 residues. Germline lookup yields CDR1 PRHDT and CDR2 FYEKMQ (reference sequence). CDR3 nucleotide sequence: TGTGCCAGCAGCTCATTCGACGGTAACACCGGGGAGCTGTTTTTT. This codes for CASSSFDGNTGELFF.

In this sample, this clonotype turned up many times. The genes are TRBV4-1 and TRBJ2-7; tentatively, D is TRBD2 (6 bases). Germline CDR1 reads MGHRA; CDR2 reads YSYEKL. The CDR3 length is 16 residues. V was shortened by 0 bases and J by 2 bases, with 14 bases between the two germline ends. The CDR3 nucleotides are TGCGCCAGCAGCCAAGATCTAGGGACTCTCACCTACGAGCAGTACTTC. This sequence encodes CASSQDLGTLTYEQYF.

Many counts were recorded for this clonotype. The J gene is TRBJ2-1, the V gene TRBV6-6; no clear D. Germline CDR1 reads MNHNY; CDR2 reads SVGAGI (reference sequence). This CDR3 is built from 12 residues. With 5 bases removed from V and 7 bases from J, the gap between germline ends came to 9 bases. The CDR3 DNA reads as TGTGCCAGCAGTCCGGGCGGAAATGAGCAGTTCTTC. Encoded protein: CASSPGGNEQFF.